Listed below are T cell receptor beta chains from one sample, sequenced in a study of control samples from healthy donors and cancer patients. Clones were sequenced by immunoSEQ multiplex PCR, and TCRdb holds only the in-frame ones, with some missing. The sample has about 92,000 clones, around 80% seen once. Sequenced: blood. Receptors originate from a woman in her sixties in good health. The CDR3 runs from the conserved cysteine through the conserved F or W. Each record gives: clone size, V gene, D gene, J gene, CDR3 DNA, CDR3 protein. The D gene is left open where the match is weak. Size tells how often a clone was seen (once, few, many) or the class of an expanded clone, and some rows leave it out.

clone_size: -
v_call: TRBV28
d_call: TRBD2
j_call: TRBJ2-2
cdr3_nt: TGTGCCAGCAGTCTAGCGGGACCGAACACCGGGGAGCTGTTTTTT
cdr3_aa: CASSLAGPNTGELFF

clone_size: -
v_call: TRBV28
d_call: TRBD1
j_call: TRBJ2-1
cdr3_nt: TGTGCCAGCAGTGAGGACAGGGGAACCTACAATGAGCAGTTCTTC
cdr3_aa: CASSEDRGTYNEQFF

clone_size: -
v_call: TRBV10-1
d_call: -
j_call: TRBJ2-3
cdr3_nt: TGCGCCAGCAGACGGGGGGCGGGAGAAGATACGCAGTATTTT
cdr3_aa: CASRRGAGEDTQYF

clone_size: -
v_call: TRBV10-3
d_call: -
j_call: TRBJ2-1
cdr3_nt: TGTGCCATCAGTGATGTGGCGGGCAATGAGCAGTTCTTC
cdr3_aa: CAISDVAGNEQFF

clone_size: -
v_call: TRBV28
d_call: -
j_call: TRBJ2-1
cdr3_nt: TGTGCCAGCAGTTTCTCCTTGGACAATGAGCAGTTCTTC
cdr3_aa: CASSFSLDNEQFF

clone_size: -
v_call: TRBV18
d_call: TRBD1
j_call: TRBJ2-3
cdr3_nt: TGTGCCAGCCGGGACAGAAGCACAGATACGCAGTATTTT
cdr3_aa: CASRDRSTDTQYF

clone_size: -
v_call: TRBV15
d_call: -
j_call: TRBJ2-1
cdr3_nt: TGTGCCACCAGCAGAGATACGTCCCAGGGAGTGGCGTTCTTC
cdr3_aa: CATSRDTSQGVAFF

clone_size: -
v_call: TRBV10-2
d_call: -
j_call: TRBJ1-1
cdr3_nt: TGCGCCAGCAGTGAGCCAGTTTTTCTTCGGAACACTGAAGCTTTCTTT
cdr3_aa: CASSEPVFLRNTEAFF

clone_size: -
v_call: TRBV5-1
d_call: TRBD1
j_call: TRBJ1-1
cdr3_nt: TGCGCCAGCAGCTTGCAGGGGGGATTATCCATGAACACTGAAGCTTTCTTT
cdr3_aa: CASSLQGGLSMNTEAFF

clone_size: once
v_call: TRBV5-1
d_call: TRBD2
j_call: TRBJ2-3
cdr3_nt: TGCGCCAGCAGCCAAAGAGTCCGCGGGGGGTTGGTAGATACGCAGTATTTT
cdr3_aa: CASSQRVRGGLVDTQYF

clone_size: -
v_call: TRBV28
d_call: TRBD2
j_call: TRBJ2-1
cdr3_nt: TGTGCCAGCAGCCTACCACCCCCGGGACTAGCTAGTGAGCAGTTCTTC
cdr3_aa: CASSLPPPGLASEQFF

clone_size: -
v_call: TRBV2
d_call: -
j_call: TRBJ1-4
cdr3_nt: TGTGCCAGCAGTGACGCTCAACCCGAAAAACTGTTTTTT
cdr3_aa: CASSDAQPEKLFF

clone_size: -
v_call: TRBV27
d_call: -
j_call: TRBJ1-3
cdr3_nt: TGTGCCAGCGGGGACGGGCCTGGAAACACCATATATTTT
cdr3_aa: CASGDGPGNTIYF

clone_size: -
v_call: TRBV11-3
d_call: -
j_call: TRBJ2-1
cdr3_nt: TGTGCCAGCAGCTTATCTCAGCAATACAATGAGCAGTTCTTC
cdr3_aa: CASSLSQQYNEQFF

clone_size: -
v_call: TRBV12-2
d_call: -
j_call: TRBJ2-1
cdr3_nt: TGTGCAAGTCGCCCAGGGGGGGAAAACAACAATGAGCAGTTCTTC
cdr3_aa: CASRPGGENNNEQFF

clone_size: -
v_call: TRBV6-5
d_call: -
j_call: TRBJ2-2
cdr3_nt: TGTGCCAGCGGTAGAGGGTTTAGGGAAACCGGGGAGCTGTTTTTT
cdr3_aa: CASGRGFRETGELFF

clone_size: -
v_call: TRBV14
d_call: -
j_call: TRBJ2-2
cdr3_nt: TGTGCCAGCAGCCAAGTCGTTGGGGCAGTCGGGGAGCTGTTTTTT
cdr3_aa: CASSQVVGAVGELFF

clone_size: -
v_call: TRBV7-8
d_call: TRBD2
j_call: TRBJ2-5
cdr3_nt: TGTGCCAGCAGCTACCAGACCGGGAGGGAGACCCAGTACTTC
cdr3_aa: CASSYQTGRETQYF

clone_size: -
v_call: TRBV29-1
d_call: -
j_call: TRBJ2-1
cdr3_nt: TGCAGCGTGGGGGGGGACAGGATTTTGATTTGGGAGCAGTTCTTC
cdr3_aa: CSVGGDRILIWEQFF

clone_size: -
v_call: TRBV6-5
d_call: -
j_call: TRBJ1-3
cdr3_nt: TGTGCCAACCCGACAGTCCTCTCTGGAAACACCATATATTTT
cdr3_aa: CANPTVLSGNTIYF

clone_size: -
v_call: TRBV4-3
d_call: -
j_call: TRBJ2-3
cdr3_nt: TGCGCCAGCAGCCAAGATCCCAGGGGCAGGTCAGATACGCAGTATTTT
cdr3_aa: CASSQDPRGRSDTQYF

clone_size: -
v_call: TRBV11-2
d_call: TRBD1
j_call: TRBJ1-5
cdr3_nt: TGTGCCAGCAGCCCCCGGGACAGGTTCAATCAGCCCCAGCATTTT
cdr3_aa: CASSPRDRFNQPQHF

clone_size: -
v_call: TRBV18
d_call: -
j_call: TRBJ2-5
cdr3_nt: TGTGCCAGCTCACCTCGAGAGACCCAGTACTTC
cdr3_aa: CASSPRETQYF

clone_size: few
v_call: TRBV27
d_call: -
j_call: TRBJ2-5
cdr3_nt: TGTGCCAGCAGACCCGGACCGGCAGAGACCCAGTACTTC
cdr3_aa: CASRPGPAETQYF

clone_size: -
v_call: TRBV28
d_call: -
j_call: TRBJ2-7
cdr3_nt: TGTGCCAGCAGTCCATACGAAAAGGCCTACGAGCAGTACTTC
cdr3_aa: CASSPYEKAYEQYF

clone_size: -
v_call: TRBV12-3/TRBV12-4
d_call: -
j_call: TRBJ2-7
cdr3_nt: TGTGCCAGCAGTTTAGGGGGGACCTACGAGCAGTACTTC
cdr3_aa: CASSLGGTYEQYF

clone_size: -
v_call: TRBV19
d_call: TRBD2
j_call: TRBJ2-5
cdr3_nt: TGTGCCAGTAGGGGGGGAGGGGAGACCCAGTACTTC
cdr3_aa: CASRGGGETQYF

clone_size: once
v_call: TRBV11-2
d_call: -
j_call: TRBJ1-2
cdr3_nt: TGTGCCAGCAGCTTAGATCTAGCGCTCAGTGGCTACACCTTC
cdr3_aa: CASSLDLALSGYTF

clone_size: few
v_call: TRBV6-1
d_call: TRBD1
j_call: TRBJ1-3
cdr3_nt: TGTGCCAGCAGTGACAGGGGGCGCATAGGAAACACCATATATTTT
cdr3_aa: CASSDRGRIGNTIYF

clone_size: -
v_call: TRBV19
d_call: -
j_call: TRBJ2-2
cdr3_nt: TGTGCCAGTAGAACGGGAACTCTGAACACCGGGGAGCTGTTTTTT
cdr3_aa: CASRTGTLNTGELFF

clone_size: -
v_call: TRBV3-1/TRBV3-2
d_call: -
j_call: TRBJ2-2
cdr3_nt: TGTGCCAGCAGTCCTGGGCGGGTAACGAACACCGGGGAGCTGTTTTTT
cdr3_aa: CASSPGRVTNTGELFF

clone_size: -
v_call: TRBV20-1
d_call: -
j_call: TRBJ2-7
cdr3_nt: TGCAGTGCTCAGGAATACGAGCAGTACTTC
cdr3_aa: CSAQEYEQYF

clone_size: few
v_call: TRBV11-2
d_call: -
j_call: TRBJ1-2
cdr3_nt: TGTGCCAGCAGCCTGGGGGGGCTCTATGGCTACACCTTC
cdr3_aa: CASSLGGLYGYTF

clone_size: -
v_call: TRBV5-1
d_call: -
j_call: TRBJ1-3
cdr3_nt: TGCGCCAGCAGCTCTGAGGCCAGCTATATTGGAAACACCATATATTTT
cdr3_aa: CASSSEASYIGNTIYF

clone_size: once
v_call: TRBV5-8
d_call: -
j_call: TRBJ2-5
cdr3_nt: TGTGCCAGCAGCCGAGACAGGACCCAGTACTTC
cdr3_aa: CASSRDRTQYF

clone_size: -
v_call: TRBV29-1
d_call: -
j_call: TRBJ1-5
cdr3_nt: TGCAGCGTCCAACAGGGTAGCAATCAGCCCCAGCATTTT
cdr3_aa: CSVQQGSNQPQHF

clone_size: -
v_call: TRBV23-1
d_call: TRBD2
j_call: TRBJ2-7
cdr3_nt: TGCGCCAGCAGTCACTACAGCGGGAGAACCGAGCAGTACTTC
cdr3_aa: CASSHYSGRTEQYF

clone_size: -
v_call: TRBV7-6
d_call: TRBD1
j_call: TRBJ2-1
cdr3_nt: TGTGCCAGCAGCTCAACCGGGACAGGGACCTACAATGAGCAGTTCTTC
cdr3_aa: CASSSTGTGTYNEQFF

clone_size: -
v_call: TRBV5-4
d_call: -
j_call: TRBJ2-5
cdr3_nt: TGTGCCAGCAGCCTCAAAGGGGGGCAAGAGACCCAGTACTTC
cdr3_aa: CASSLKGGQETQYF

clone_size: -
v_call: TRBV6-2/TRBV6-3
d_call: TRBD2
j_call: TRBJ2-5
cdr3_nt: TGTGCCAGCAGTTCCCTGGGCCAGCTAGCGGGGGGAAGAGAGACCCAGTACTTC
cdr3_aa: CASSSLGQLAGGRETQYF

clone_size: -
v_call: TRBV28
d_call: -
j_call: TRBJ1-3
cdr3_nt: TGTGCCAGCAGTCCGACAGGTTTAATACTCCGCTCTGGAAACACCATATATTTT
cdr3_aa: CASSPTGLILRSGNTIYF

clone_size: -
v_call: TRBV5-1
d_call: -
j_call: TRBJ1-4
cdr3_nt: TGCGCCAGCAGACTCCTAGGACACGAGAATGAAAAACTGTTTTTT
cdr3_aa: CASRLLGHENEKLFF

clone_size: few
v_call: TRBV19
d_call: -
j_call: TRBJ1-2
cdr3_nt: TGTGCCAGTAGTATGGGGTATGGCTACACCTTC
cdr3_aa: CASSMGYGYTF

clone_size: -
v_call: TRBV6-5
d_call: -
j_call: TRBJ2-7
cdr3_nt: TGTGCCAGCAGTCGTAGCGGAGGGGCCTACGAGCAGTACTTC
cdr3_aa: CASSRSGGAYEQYF

clone_size: -
v_call: TRBV20-1
d_call: TRBD1
j_call: TRBJ1-6
cdr3_nt: TGCAGTGCTAGTGGGACAGGGGACCTCCACTTT
cdr3_aa: CSASGTGDLHF

clone_size: -
v_call: TRBV2
d_call: -
j_call: TRBJ2-1
cdr3_nt: TGTGCCAGCATCGGCTACAATGAGCAGTTCTTC
cdr3_aa: CASIGYNEQFF

clone_size: -
v_call: TRBV7-9
d_call: -
j_call: TRBJ2-7
cdr3_nt: TGTGCCAGCAGATTACCATCCGGGAACCCCAAGCAGTACTTC
cdr3_aa: CASRLPSGNPKQYF

clone_size: -
v_call: TRBV3-1/TRBV3-2
d_call: -
j_call: TRBJ1-6
cdr3_nt: TGTGCCAGCAGCCTCGGCAGGGGAGGCTCACCCCTCCACTTT
cdr3_aa: CASSLGRGGSPLHF

clone_size: few
v_call: TRBV18
d_call: -
j_call: TRBJ2-5
cdr3_nt: TGTGCCAGCTCACCACCGAACGGGGCTAGGGAGACCCAGTACTTC
cdr3_aa: CASSPPNGARETQYF

clone_size: -
v_call: TRBV5-1
d_call: -
j_call: TRBJ2-7
cdr3_nt: TGCGCCAGCAGCTCCGGGACGGTGGATGGCGAGCAGTACTTC
cdr3_aa: CASSSGTVDGEQYF

clone_size: -
v_call: TRBV15
d_call: -
j_call: TRBJ2-1
cdr3_nt: TGTGCCACCAGTCCGGGCGGAGGTCAGGTAGGGATCTTC
cdr3_aa: CATSPGGGQVGIF

clone_size: -
v_call: TRBV9
d_call: TRBD1
j_call: TRBJ1-1
cdr3_nt: TGTGCCAGCAGCGCTCCGGGACAGGTAAACCGGGAAGCTTTCTTT
cdr3_aa: CASSAPGQVNREAFF

clone_size: -
v_call: TRBV6-5
d_call: -
j_call: TRBJ1-5
cdr3_nt: TGTGCCAGCAGGGTCGATAGCAATCAGCCCCAGCATTTT
cdr3_aa: CASRVDSNQPQHF

clone_size: -
v_call: TRBV14
d_call: -
j_call: TRBJ1-1
cdr3_nt: TGTGCCAGCAGCCAAGATGATGGGGGGTGGATACGGGAAGCTTTCTTT
cdr3_aa: CASSQDDGGWIREAFF

clone_size: -
v_call: TRBV6-5
d_call: TRBD2
j_call: TRBJ2-4
cdr3_nt: TGTGCCAGCAGATTGGGGGGGGATGGCAAAAACATTCAGTACTTC
cdr3_aa: CASRLGGDGKNIQYF